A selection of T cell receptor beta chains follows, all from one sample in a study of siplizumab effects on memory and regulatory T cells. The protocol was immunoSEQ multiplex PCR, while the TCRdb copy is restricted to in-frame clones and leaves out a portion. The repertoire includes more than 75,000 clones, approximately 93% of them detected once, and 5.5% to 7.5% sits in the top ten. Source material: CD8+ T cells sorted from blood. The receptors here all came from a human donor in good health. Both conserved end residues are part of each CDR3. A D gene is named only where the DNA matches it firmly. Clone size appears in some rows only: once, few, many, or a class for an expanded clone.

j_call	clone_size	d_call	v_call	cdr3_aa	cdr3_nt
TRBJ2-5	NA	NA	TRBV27	CASSSGVGETQYF	TGTGCCAGCAGTTCGGGAGTGGGAGAGACCCAGTACTTC
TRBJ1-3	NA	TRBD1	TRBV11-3	CASSDRDRVRFRSGNTIYF	TGTGCCAGCAGCGACCGGGACAGGGTGAGGTTCCGGTCTGGAAACACCATATATTTT
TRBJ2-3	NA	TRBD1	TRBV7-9	CASSWDRSTDTQYF	TGTGCCAGCAGCTGGGACAGAAGCACAGATACGCAGTATTTT
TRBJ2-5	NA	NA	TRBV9	CASSVDRETQYF	TGTGCCAGCAGCGTAGACCGAGAGACCCAGTACTTC
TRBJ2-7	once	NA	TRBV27	CASSLGSSYYYEQYF	TGTGCCAGCAGCCTCGGATCGTCCTACTACTACGAGCAGTACTTC
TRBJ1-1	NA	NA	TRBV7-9	CASSFGGGANTEAFF	TGTGCCAGCAGCTTCGGCGGGGGGGCGAACACTGAAGCTTTCTTT
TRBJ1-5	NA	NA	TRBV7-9	CASSGVGNQPQHF	TGTGCCAGCAGCGGAGTTGGCAATCAGCCCCAGCATTTT
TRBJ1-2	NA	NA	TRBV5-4	CASQDTDRSDGYTF	TGTGCCAGCCAAGACACGGACAGAAGTGATGGCTACACCTTC
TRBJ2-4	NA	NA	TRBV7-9	CASSSPMGLAKNIQYF	TGTGCCAGCAGCTCTCCCATGGGGCTAGCCAAAAACATTCAGTACTTC
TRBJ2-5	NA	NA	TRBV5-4	CASSVAGTRLAETQYF	TGTGCCAGCAGCGTGGCCGGGACCCGCTTAGCAGAGACCCAGTACTTC
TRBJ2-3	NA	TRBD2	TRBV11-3	CASSSAGGGTDTQYF	TGTGCCAGCAGCTCAGCGGGAGGAGGCACAGATACGCAGTATTTT
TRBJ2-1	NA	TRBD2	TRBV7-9	CASSSPHRLAGLGEQFF	TGTGCCAGCAGCTCACCTCACCGACTAGCGGGACTGGGTGAGCAGTTCTTC
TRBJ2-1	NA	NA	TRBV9	CASSVGAYDEQFF	TGTGCCAGCAGCGTAGGGGCTTACGATGAGCAGTTCTTC
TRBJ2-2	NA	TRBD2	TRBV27	CASSHLRTRANTGELFF	TGTGCCAGCAGCCATCTACGGACTAGAGCGAACACCGGGGAGCTGTTTTTT
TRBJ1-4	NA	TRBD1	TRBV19	CASGEGQYNEKLFF	TGTGCCAGTGGGGAGGGACAGTATAATGAAAAACTGTTTTTT
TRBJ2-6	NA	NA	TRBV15	CATEMDSSGANVLTF	TGTGCCACCGAGATGGACAGCTCTGGGGCCAACGTCCTGACTTTC
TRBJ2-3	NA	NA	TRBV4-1	CASSQNPPTGAGTDTQYF	TGCGCCAGCAGCCAAAACCCCCCAACGGGAGCGGGCACAGATACGCAGTATTTT
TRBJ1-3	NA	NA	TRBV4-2	CASSQRDRGELGNTIYF	TGTGCCAGCAGCCAGAGGGATCGTGGCGAATTGGGAAACACCATATATTTT
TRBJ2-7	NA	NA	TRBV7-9	CASSSNTGSEQYF	TGTGCCAGCAGCTCGAATACAGGAAGCGAGCAGTACTTC
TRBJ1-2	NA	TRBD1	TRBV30	CAWSPPGTGNGYTF	TGTGCCTGGAGTCCTCCCGGGACAGGGAACGGCTACACCTTC
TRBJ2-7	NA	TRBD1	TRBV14	CASSQWTGDYEQYF	TGTGCCAGCAGCCAATGGACAGGGGACTACGAGCAGTACTTC
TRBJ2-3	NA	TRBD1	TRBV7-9	CASSQQGARHLTDTQYF	TGTGCCAGCAGCCAACAGGGGGCTCGACACCTCACAGATACGCAGTATTTT
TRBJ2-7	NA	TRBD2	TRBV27	CASSLSASGYEQYF	TGTGCCAGCAGTTTATCAGCTAGCGGGTACGAGCAGTACTTC
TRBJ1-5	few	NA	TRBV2	CASRMTGQPQHF	TGTGCCAGCAGGATGACGGGTCAGCCCCAGCATTTT
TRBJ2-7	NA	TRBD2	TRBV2	CASRDIAGGYEQYF	TGTGCCAGCAGAGATATAGCGGGAGGCTACGAGCAGTACTTC
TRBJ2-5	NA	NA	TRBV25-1	CASSEYLPLETQYF	TGTGCCAGCAGTGAATATCTTCCCTTGGAGACCCAGTACTTC
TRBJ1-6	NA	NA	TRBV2	CASSEYQAYNSPLHF	TGTGCCAGCAGTGAGTACCAGGCCTATAATTCACCCCTCCACTTT
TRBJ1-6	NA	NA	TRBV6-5	CAARRGQAYNSPLHF	TGTGCCGCCCGCCGGGGGCAAGCCTATAATTCACCCCTCCACTTT
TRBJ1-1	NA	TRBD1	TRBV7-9	CASSLGQGHTEAFF	TGTGCCAGCAGCTTGGGACAGGGACACACTGAAGCTTTCTTT
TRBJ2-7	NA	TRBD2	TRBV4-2	CASSQEFELALTYEQYF	TGTGCCAGCAGCCAAGAGTTTGAACTAGCGTTGACCTACGAGCAGTACTTC
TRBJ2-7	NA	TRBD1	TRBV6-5	CASRGQGAIHEQYF	TGTGCCAGCAGGGGACAGGGGGCGATCCACGAGCAGTACTTC
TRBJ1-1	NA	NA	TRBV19	CASSIAQDLNTEAFF	TGTGCCAGTAGTATCGCACAGGACTTGAACACTGAAGCTTTCTTT
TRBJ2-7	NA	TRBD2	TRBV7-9	CASSLVPSGSSYEQYF	TGTGCCAGCAGCTTAGTTCCTAGCGGGAGCTCCTACGAGCAGTACTTC
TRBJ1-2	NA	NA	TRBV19	CASSPGQRERIYGYTF	TGTGCCAGTAGTCCCGGACAGAGAGAAAGAATCTATGGCTACACCTTC
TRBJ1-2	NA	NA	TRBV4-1	CASSQPGVTSGDYGYTF	TGCGCCAGCAGCCAACCTGGGGTTACCTCAGGGGATTATGGCTACACCTTC
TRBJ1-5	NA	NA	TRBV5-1	CASSPLGPRGNQPQHF	TGCGCCAGCAGCCCCCTTGGGCCCCGCGGCAATCAGCCCCAGCATTTT
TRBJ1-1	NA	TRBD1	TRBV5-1	CASTQDRGTEAFF	TGCGCCAGCACCCAGGACAGGGGGACTGAAGCTTTCTTT
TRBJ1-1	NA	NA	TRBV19	CASSISISTEAFF	TGTGCCAGTAGTATTAGCATTAGCACTGAAGCTTTCTTT
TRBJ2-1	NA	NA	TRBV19	CASSLGGPYNEQFF	TGTGCCAGTAGCTTGGGCGGGCCGTACAATGAGCAGTTCTTC
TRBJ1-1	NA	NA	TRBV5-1	CASSGVNTEAFF	TGCGCCAGCAGCGGGGTAAACACTGAAGCTTTCTTT
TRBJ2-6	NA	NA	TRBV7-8	CASSLLEGSRSGANVLTF	TGTGCCAGCAGCTTATTGGAGGGGAGCCGCTCTGGGGCCAACGTCCTGACTTTC
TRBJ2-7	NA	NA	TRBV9	CASSVGALDHEQYF	TGTGCCAGCAGCGTCGGCGCCCTGGACCACGAGCAGTACTTC
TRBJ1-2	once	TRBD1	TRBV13	CASSLGTGGVGYTF	TGTGCCAGCAGCTTAGGGACAGGGGGCGTTGGCTACACCTTC
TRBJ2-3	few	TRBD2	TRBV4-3	CASSQEGPAGEADTQYF	TGCGCCAGCAGCCAAGAAGGCCCAGCGGGAGAAGCAGATACGCAGTATTTT
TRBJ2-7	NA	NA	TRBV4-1	CASSQEFRGPAYEQYF	TGCGCCAGCAGCCAAGAATTTCGGGGCCCAGCCTACGAGCAGTACTTC
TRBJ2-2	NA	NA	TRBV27	CASSLGGLTGELFF	TGTGCCAGCAGTTTGGGGGGGCTCACCGGGGAGCTGTTTTTT
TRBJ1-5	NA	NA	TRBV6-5	CASSYSKGNQPQHF	TGTGCCAGCAGTTACTCTAAGGGCAATCAGCCCCAGCATTTT
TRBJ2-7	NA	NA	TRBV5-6	CASSLGAQLAYEQYF	TGTGCCAGCAGCTTGGGTGCCCAGCTTGCCTACGAGCAGTACTTC
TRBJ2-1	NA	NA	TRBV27	CASSWRASYNEQFF	TGTGCCAGCAGTTGGAGGGCCTCCTACAATGAGCAGTTCTTC
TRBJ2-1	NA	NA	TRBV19	CASSIAGEGYNEQFF	TGTGCCAGTAGTATAGCGGGAGAAGGCTACAATGAGCAGTTCTTC
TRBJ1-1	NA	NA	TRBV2	CASSDQTSVTEAFF	TGTGCCAGCAGTGACCAAACGTCGGTCACTGAAGCTTTCTTT
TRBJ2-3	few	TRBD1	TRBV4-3	CASSQDGGQGLLDTQYF	TGCGCCAGCAGCCAAGATGGAGGACAGGGGCTATTGGATACGCAGTATTTT
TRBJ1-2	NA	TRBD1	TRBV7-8	CASSLALGQGASGYTF	TGTGCCAGCAGCTTAGCTTTGGGACAGGGGGCATCTGGCTACACCTTC
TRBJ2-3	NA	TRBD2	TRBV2	CASSGRDYVPDTQYF	TGTGCCAGCAGTGGACGGGACTATGTACCAGATACGCAGTATTTT
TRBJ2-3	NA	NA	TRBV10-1	CASSERGNTDTQYF	TGCGCCAGCAGTGAGAGGGGGAACACAGATACGCAGTATTTT